This T cell receptor (beta chain) stems from a study of blood T cell repertoires in COVID-19. V was trimmed by 2 bases and J by 9 bases, leaving 9 bases between them. CDR3 length: 13 amino acids. Germline-derived CDR1 and CDR2 are SGHNT and YYREEE (reference sequence). Data came from immunoSEQ multiplex PCR; TCRdb stores just in-frame clones and leaves some out. Of 200,000 to 250,000 clones in the sample, about 85% are singletons; the top ten hold 10%. This receptor was identified in a woman aged 45-59 years with COVID-19, enrolled during active disease. The specimen was peripheral blood. The chain recombines TRBV5-4 with TRBJ1-6; no clear D. The CDR3 region has the DNA TGTGCCAGCAGCTTCGAGACACCTTCACCCCTCCACTTT. Translation gives CASSFETPSPLHF.